The 32 T cell receptor beta chains below were found in one sample sequenced in a study of metastatic and nonmetastatic thyroid tumors. Thyroid surgery had not been preceded by any treatment in any patient. TCRdb re-processed the PCR reads through MiXCR. The sample carries under 60,000 clones, about 20% recorded once. The material sequenced was blood. These receptor sequences come from a male donor with papillary thyroid cancer or a benign thyroid nodule (not recorded which). Some clones in this sample may be carry-over from other donors' samples.

This clone appeared many times. The chain carries TRBV19 and TRBJ2-5; 7 positions agree with TRBD1. The CDR3 has 14 amino acids. After removal of 2 bases from V and 4 bases from J, the junction contained 4 bases not matched to a gene. In germline, CDR1 is LNHDA, CDR2 SQIVND (reference sequence). The CDR3 is CASSIRQGRETQYF. For the CDR3, the DNA is TGTGCCAGTAGTATACGACAGGGCCGAGAGACCCAGTACTTC.

The gene calls are TRBV3-1 and TRBJ2-7, with D uncertain. Germline lookup yields CDR1 LGHDT and CDR2 YNNKEL (reference sequence). The CDR3 length is 14 residues. The germline V and J ends were trimmed by 3 bases and 0 bases, with 9 bases remaining between them. This CDR3 is CASSHAASSYEQYF. The CDR3 DNA sequence: TGTGCCAGCAGCCACGCAGCCAGCTCCTACGAGCAGTACTTC.

This clone was observed a handful of times. The V call is TRBV12-3 or TRBV12-4, the J call TRBJ2-3, with 10 nucleotides matching TRBD2. The CDR3 runs 18 residues. Trimming took 6 bases from V and 2 from J; bases not matched to a gene: 14. This CDR3 reads CASSRLGSGGAATDTQYF. CDR3 sequence (DNA): TGTGCCAGCAGCCGCTTAGGGAGCGGGGGGGCCGCCACAGATACGCAGTATTTT.

The chain is built from TRBV5-5 and TRBJ2-1; 12 bases are a match to TRBD2. Germline lookup yields CDR1 SGHKS and CDR2 YYEKEE (reference sequence). The V gene end was trimmed by 5 bases and the J gene end by 7 bases; junction bases not matched to a gene: 7. This CDR3 is 15 amino acids long. DNA of the CDR3: TGTGCCAGCAGATCGACTAGCGGGAGTAGAAATGAGCAGTTCTTC. Protein sequence: CASRSTSGSRNEQFF.

Within the sample, this clone is medium-sized. The CDR3 DNA reads as TGTGCCAGCAGCCCCCCGGGGGGGGGTGGCTACACCTTC. This encodes CASSPPGGGGYTF. The chain carries TRBV11-2 and TRBJ1-2, with D perhaps matching TRBD1 (5 bases). Per the germline V gene, CDR1 is SGHAT and CDR2 is FQNNGV. V was trimmed by 5 bases and J by 7 bases, leaving 14 bases between them. The CDR3 is 13 residues long.

The genes are TRBV9 and TRBJ2-1, with D perhaps TRBD1 (7 bases). This CDR3 contains 15 residues. Trimming removed 4 bases from V and 4 bases from J, with 15 bases in between. CDR1 and CDR2 from the germline V gene are SGDLS and YYNGEE. The CDR3 region has the DNA TGTGCCAGCAGCACCCAGGGGGAGGTTTACAATGAGCAGTTCTTC. Translation: CASSTQGEVYNEQFF.

The chain combines TRBV30 with TRBJ1-2, with D maybe TRBD1 (5 bases). The V end was cut by 7 bases, the J end by 5 bases, with 20 bases between. This CDR3 is 14 amino acids long. Germline values: CDR1 GTSNPN, CDR2 SVGIG (reference sequence). The CDR3 nucleotides are TGTGCCTCCGACTCCCTGGGGCACCGATATGGCTACACCTTC. It specifies CASDSLGHRYGYTF. Variable domain in full (rest from reference TRBV30 and TRBJ1-2): SQTIHQWPATLVQPVGSPLSLECTVEGTSNPNLYWYRQAAGRGLQLLFYSVGIGQISSEVPQNLSASRPQDRQFILSSKKLLLSDSGFYLCASDSLGHRYGYTFGSGTRLTVV.

Many counts were recorded for this clone. The V and J genes are TRBV6-1 and TRBJ2-2; D not resolved. The V end was cut by 4 bases, the J end by 0 bases, with 9 bases between. Germline V gene data show CDR1 as MNHNS and CDR2 as SASEGT. The CDR3 contains 15 residues. The CDR3: CASSVDTANTGELFF. The CDR3 nucleotides read TGTGCCAGCAGTGTCGACACAGCGAACACCGGGGAGCTGTTTTTT.

This clone was counted many times. The chain employs TRBV7-9 and TRBJ1-6; D perhaps matches TRBD1 (6 bases). The germline V and J ends were trimmed by 0 bases and 8 bases, with 14 bases remaining between them. The CDR3 consists of 16 residues. CDR1 and CDR2 from the germline V gene are SEHNR and FQNEAQ (reference sequence). The CDR3 DNA reads as TGTGCCAGCAGCTTAGCGCAAGGGGGAGCCGATTCACCCCTCCACTTT. Translating it yields CASSLAQGGADSPLHF. Full variable domain (missing parts from reference TRBV7-9 and TRBJ1-6): DTGVSQNPRHKITKRGQNVTFRCDPISEHNRLYWYRQTLGQGPEFLTYFQNEAQLEKSRLLSDRFSAERPKGSFSTLEIQRTEQGDSAMYLCASSLAQGGADSPLHFGNGTRLTVT.

This clone was seen many times. The chain has TRBV5-1 and TRBJ2-7; 9 nucleotides align to TRBD2. V shed 0 bases and J 4 bases; nucleotides not matched to a gene: 14. This CDR3 spans 18 amino acids. Germline V gives CDR1 SGHRS, CDR2 YFSETQ. For the CDR3, the DNA is TGCGCCAGCAGCTTGGCCGCTTCGATAGCGGGAGTAAGGTACGAGCAGTACTTC. This gives the protein CASSLAASIAGVRYEQYF.

There are a few counts of this clone. The J gene is TRBJ2-7, the V gene TRBV3-1; D is possibly TRBD2 (6 bases). CDR3 length equals 14 residues. The V gene lost 4 bases and the J gene lost 7 bases, with 17 bases spanning the gap. Germline CDR1 and CDR2: LGHDT and YNNKEL (reference sequence). The DNA of the CDR3 is TGTGCCAGCAGCCTAGGACTATCGTCGGAGGAGCAGTACTTC. The encoded protein is CASSLGLSSEEQYF.

This clone was observed a handful of times. The V gene is TRBV11-1, the J gene TRBJ1-6, with 7 bases fitting TRBD1. Germline values: CDR1 SGHAT, CDR2 FQDESV (reference sequence). V lost 4 bases to trimming and J lost 10 bases; unmatched junction nucleotides: 7. CDR3 size: 14 residues. This chain's CDR3 is CASSSDRTRSPLHF. The DNA of the CDR3 is TGTGCCAGCAGCTCGGACAGGACGCGGTCACCCCTCCACTTT.

This clone was picked up a small number of times. The chain uses TRBV5-8 and TRBJ2-3; 8 bases are a match to TRBD1. V shed 2 bases, J shed 4 bases, and the junction held 6 bases outside the gene matches. The CDR3 consists of 15 residues. In germline, CDR1 is SGHTS, CDR2 YDEGEE. CDR3 nucleotides: TGTGCCAGCAGCTTACCCGGACAGGGCGCAGATACGCAGTATTTT. As protein: CASSLPGQGADTQYF.

Ten or more counts support this clone. The sample holds other DNA sequences that translate to the same CDR3. The chain links TRBV5-1 to TRBJ2-6; TRBD2 is a possible D gene (5 bases). From germline, CDR1 is SGHRS and CDR2 YFSETQ. Trimming took off 1 base at V and 2 bases at J, with 7 bases between the two ends. The CDR3 is made up of 15 amino acids. CDR3 in amino acids: CASSLYGAGANVLTF. Here the CDR3 DNA reads TGCGCCAGCAGCTTGTACGGGGCTGGGGCCAACGTCCTGACTTTC.

The gene calls are TRBV15 and TRBJ1-1, with D possibly being TRBD1 (6 bases). CDR3 length: 13 residues. The ends were cut back, 3 bases at V and 1 base at J, with 6 bases in the middle. Germline V CDR1 and CDR2: LNHNV, YYDKDF (reference sequence). CDR3 bases: TGTGCCACCAGCAGGACAGGGAACACTGAAGCTTTCTTT. The encoded protein is CATSRTGNTEAFF.

In its sample, this clone was seen many times. This sequence joins TRBV6-1 and TRBJ2-3, with 12 bases fitting TRBD2. The V segment lost 3 bases and the J segment 4 bases; nucleotides outside the gene matches: 2. This CDR3 has 15 amino acids. Germline values: CDR1 MNHNS, CDR2 SASEGT. The CDR3 DNA follows: TGTGCCAGCAGTGATCTAGCGGGGGGGCCAGATACGCAGTATTTT. Residues: CASSDLAGGPDTQYF.

This clone showed up many times. The chain couples TRBV30 to TRBJ1-2, with D hard to call. Trimming pared 0 bases from V and 9 bases from J, leaving 14 bases between. From germline, CDR1 is GTSNPN and CDR2 SVGIG (reference sequence). The CDR3 loop spans 13 amino acids. The DNA for the CDR3 is TGTGCCTGGAGTGTAGGCGTGGGTCGTAGCTACACCTTC. Its translation: CAWSVGVGRSYTF.

V is TRBV18 and J is TRBJ2-7, with 11 bases lining up with TRBD1. V lost 0 bases and J lost 2; bases outside the gene matches: 0. CDR1 is KGHSH and CDR2 is LQKENI in the germline V gene. There are 15 residues in the CDR3. The CDR3 spells CASSPPGQGAYEQYF. CDR3 nucleotides: TGTGCCAGCTCACCACCGGGACAGGGGGCCTACGAGCAGTACTTC.

This clone has ten or more counts. This chain joins TRBV10-1 and TRBJ2-1; 10 bases agree with TRBD2. The ends lost 3 bases at V and 5 bases at J; junction bases unmatched: 4. The CDR3 sequence is 15 residues long. Germline CDR1 and CDR2: WNHNN and SYGVQD (reference sequence). CDR3 in amino acids: CASSETSGAHNEQFF. CDR3 DNA sequence: TGCGCCAGCAGTGAAACTAGCGGGGCCCACAATGAGCAGTTCTTC.

The table lists this clone with many counts. V is TRBV3-1 and J is TRBJ2-2; 7 bases are shared with TRBD2. The CDR3 has 16 amino acids. Germline V gene data show CDR1 as LGHDT and CDR2 as YNNKEL (reference sequence). With 2 bases clipped from V and 4 bases from J, the junction kept 7 bases outside the gene matches. The CDR3 bases are TGTGCCAGCAGCCAATTGGGAGGGGAGAGCACCGGGGAGCTGTTTTTT. Translating gives CASSQLGGESTGELFF.

This clone has a count of ten or more. The rearrangement links TRBV30 to TRBJ2-5, with TRBD1 matching 10 bases. This CDR3 has 14 residues. In germline, CDR1 is GTSNPN, CDR2 SVGIG (reference sequence). V lost 2 bases and J lost 5; bases outside the gene matches: 5. The CDR3 DNA sequence: TGTGCCTGGAGTAGGGACAGGGGTGTCGAGACCCAGTACTTC. It encodes CAWSRDRGVETQYF.

Many counts were recorded for this clone. The chain couples TRBV5-4 to TRBJ2-3; 8 bases are shared with TRBD2. Germline V gives CDR1 SGHNT, CDR2 YYREEE (reference sequence). Germline trimming cut 2 bases from V and 3 bases from J; bases unmatched to any gene: 8. The CDR3 sequence is 16 residues long. CDR3 DNA: TGTGCCAGCAGCTTCACTAGCGGAATAGATACAGATACGCAGTATTTT. It codes for CASSFTSGIDTDTQYF.

This clone has more than one count but fewer than ten. At one boundary the junction diverges from the germline segment, which might be a read error. The same CDR3 can be traced to other DNA sequences in this sample. The chain recombines TRBV24-1 with TRBJ2-2; D possibly corresponds to TRBD2 (5 bases). Germline V gene lookup returns CDR1 KGHDR and CDR2 SFDVKD. CDR3 length equals 13 residues. For the CDR3, the DNA is TGTGCCACCTACGACGGGAACACCGGTGAGCTGTTTTTT. It specifies CATYDGNTGELFF.

This clone was detected ten times or more. The gene calls are TRBV5-1 and TRBJ2-7; D remains ambiguous. Deletions cut 0 bases from V and 4 bases from J, with 11 bases between. Looked up from germline, CDR1 is SGHRS and CDR2 is YFSETQ. The CDR3 runs 14 residues. The CDR3 is CASSLGGRAYEQYF. The CDR3 DNA reads TGCGCCAGCAGCTTGGGAGGTAGGGCATACGAGCAGTACTTC.

This clone was observed at least ten times. This sequence joins TRBV9 and TRBJ1-1, with 8 bases fitting TRBD1. V shed 3 bases and J 8 bases; nucleotides not matched to a gene: 9. This CDR3 spans 14 amino acids. Germline V gene data show CDR1 as SGDLS and CDR2 as YYNGEE. The CDR3 sequence: CASSALLRTGEAFF. The CDR3 nucleotides are TGTGCCAGCAGCGCCTTACTCCGGACAGGGGAAGCTTTCTTT. The full variable domain, in which reference TRBV9 and TRBJ1-1 provide the parts outside the CDR3, is DSGVTQTPKHLITATGQRVTLRCSPRSGDLSVYWYQQSLDQGLQFLIQYYNGEERAKGNILERFSAQQFPDLHSELNLSSLELGDSALYFCASSALLRTGEAFFGQGTRLTVV.

The sample holds many counts of this clone. CDR3 amino acids: CASSLESGEPDLTDTQYF. The CDR3 DNA follows: TGTGCCAGCAGCTTGGAAAGCGGGGAGCCGGATCTCACAGATACGCAGTATTTT. The chain carries TRBV5-6 and TRBJ2-3, with 7 positions matching TRBD2. Germline assignment: CDR1 SGHDT and CDR2 YYEEEE. V gave up 0 bases and J gave up 2 bases; unmatched junction bases: 12. The CDR3 sequence is 18 residues long.

The chain has TRBV4-1 and TRBJ1-4; 8 bases agree with TRBD1. Germline V lookup: CDR1 MGHRA, CDR2 YSYEKL. The ends lost 0 bases at V and 5 bases at J; junction bases unmatched: 8. The CDR3 is made up of 17 amino acids. The CDR3 coding sequence is TGCGCCAGCAGCCAAGATCACTTCAGGGGGCTGAATGAAAAACTGTTTTTT. Its protein product is CASSQDHFRGLNEKLFF.

The rearrangement links TRBV6-1 to TRBJ2-1, with D perhaps being TRBD1 or TRBD2 (6 bases each). CDR1 is MNHNS and CDR2 is SASEGT in the germline V gene. The CDR3 totals 14 residues. V lost 5 bases and J 5 bases, leaving 13 bases between the germline ends. CDR3 nucleotide sequence: TGTGCCAGCAGTCTAGAGGGGGGAAACAATGAGCAGTTCTTC. Translation: CASSLEGGNNEQFF.

This clone was observed a few times. This CDR3 is CASSLNTGELFF. CDR3 in DNA: TGCGCCAGCAGCTTGAACACCGGGGAGCTGTTTTTT. The chain combines TRBV5-1 with TRBJ2-2; unclear D gene. Germline V gene data show CDR1 as SGHRS and CDR2 as YFSETQ. This CDR3 has 12 residues. V was pared by 1 base and J by 2 bases, with 0 bases between.

This clone was observed many times. This chain connects TRBV4-1 to TRBJ2-1; D gene uncertain. Germline CDR1 reads MGHRA; CDR2 reads YSYEKL. V gave up 0 bases and J gave up 9 bases, with 3 bases separating them. There are 11 residues in the CDR3. The CDR3 region is CASSQDGEQFF. The CDR3, as DNA: TGCGCCAGCAGCCAAGATGGTGAGCAGTTCTTC.

This clone was counted once. The V and J genes are TRBV5-1 and TRBJ2-7; 8 bases match TRBD2. The junction had 3 bases not matched to a gene; V was cut back by 2 bases and J by 2 bases. This CDR3 has 14 residues. Germline CDR1 reads SGHRS; CDR2 reads YFSETQ. The CDR3 nucleotides are TGCGCCAGCAGCTTTATAGCGGGAACCTACGAGCAGTACTTC. Protein sequence: CASSFIAGTYEQYF.

The rearrangement uses TRBV20-1 and TRBJ2-4; 10 positions agree with TRBD2. Per the germline V gene, CDR1 is DFQATT and CDR2 is SNEGSKA (reference sequence). V was clipped by 5 bases and J by 7 bases; unmatched bases: 8. This CDR3 is built from 14 residues. The CDR3 DNA is TGCAGTGCTGCCATAGCGGGGGGAAGGAACATTCAGTACTTC. Protein: CSAAIAGGRNIQYF.